These 24 T cell receptor beta chains originate from one sample sequenced in a study of OX40 agonist ivuxolimab in advanced cancers. Profiled with immunoSEQ multiplex PCR; TCRdb holds only in-frame clones, not every one. The sample contains 61,000 or so clones, about 88% of which appear only once. This sample comprised CD4+ or CD8+ T cells sorted from blood, obtained in a trial of the OX40 agonist ivuxolimab. The receptor set was obtained from an adult with an advanced solid tumor such as melanoma, head and neck, liver or kidney cancer.

The V gene is TRBV5-4, the J gene TRBJ1-2; 8 nucleotides line up with TRBD1. The germline gives CDR1 SGHNT, CDR2 YYREEE (reference sequence). V was clipped by 0 bases and J by 8 bases; unmatched bases: 12. CDR3 size: 16 residues. CDR3 DNA: TGTGCCAGCAGCTTGGGTTCACAGGGGGTAGGAAACGGCTACACCTTC. It codes for CASSLGSQGVGNGYTF. Full variable domain (outside the CDR3, taken from reference TRBV5-4 and TRBJ1-2): ETGVTQSPTHLIKTRGQQVTLRCSSQSGHNTVSWYQQALGQGPQFIFQYYREEENGRGNFPPRFSGLQFPNYSSELNVNALELDDSALYLCASSLGSQGVGNGYTFGSGTRLTVV.

The sample holds one count of this clone. The J gene is TRBJ2-1, the V gene TRBV2; 10 bases line up with TRBD2. Looked up from germline, CDR1 is SNHLY and CDR2 is FYNNEI. V dropped 7 bases and J dropped 4; count of bases not matched to a gene: 4. CDR3 length equals 14 residues. CDR3 in DNA: TGTGCCAGCAATCTAGCGGGGGCTTACAATGAGCAGTTCTTC. It translates to CASNLAGAYNEQFF. The whole variable domain, filled in from reference TRBV2 and TRBJ2-1, reads EPEVTQTPSHQVTQMGQEVILRCVPISNHLYFYWYRQILGQKVEFLVSFYNNEISEKSEIFDDQFSVERPDGSNFTLKIRSTKLEDSAMYFCASNLAGAYNEQFFGPGTRLTVL.

The V and J genes are TRBV29-1 and TRBJ2-5, with D perhaps matching TRBD2 (5 bases). V shed 7 bases and J shed 5 bases, with 17 bases lying between them. Looked up from germline, CDR1 is SQVTM and CDR2 is ANQGSEA. The CDR3 runs to 13 residues. The CDR3, as DNA: TGCAGCGAGTCCGACCTAGCCAGGGAGACCCAGTACTTC. Its translation: CSESDLARETQYF.

The chain employs TRBV12-5 and TRBJ1-1; D may be TRBD1 (6 bases). The CDR3 has 14 amino acids. Germline CDR1 is LGHNT and CDR2 is FRNRAP. Trimming shortened V by 3 bases and J by 10 bases, and 18 bases separated the two germline ends. In DNA, the CDR3 is TGTGCTAGTGGTTTATTGTCAGGGGCTGATGGAGCTTTCTTT. This translates into CASGLLSGADGAFF.

The chain has TRBV7-3 and TRBJ2-5; D is undetermined. Trimming pared 8 bases from V and 5 bases from J, leaving 15 bases between. Germline loops: CDR1 SGHTA, CDR2 FQGTGA. The CDR3 has 13 amino acids. CDR3 DNA sequence: TGTGCCAGCGCTCTAAGCCGGGCGGAGACCCAGTACTTC. It encodes CASALSRAETQYF.

The chain joins TRBV11-3 to TRBJ2-5; D call uncertain. The V gene lost 1 base and the J gene lost 0 bases, with 6 bases spanning the gap. The CDR3 totals 14 residues. Germline CDR1 is SGHNT and CDR2 is YENEEA. The CDR3 protein is CASSLGGNQETQYF. The CDR3 DNA reads as TGTGCCAGCAGCTTAGGTGGCAACCAAGAGACCCAGTACTTC.

A single count supports this clone. The V and J genes are TRBV7-9 and TRBJ2-2, with 10 bases lining up with TRBD1. CDR1 is SEHNR and CDR2 is FQNEAQ in the germline V gene (reference sequence). J gave up 7 bases and V 4 bases, and 6 bases lay outside the gene matches. CDR3 length: 15 residues. The CDR3 protein is CASSSGQGGGGELFF. The DNA for the CDR3 is TGTGCCAGCAGCTCCGGACAGGGGGGTGGCGGGGAGCTGTTTTTT.

To note about this clone: In the same sample, other DNA sequences code for this CDR3. This sequence joins TRBV18 and TRBJ1-5; the D is unclear. Between the trimmed V and J ends, which lost 3 bases and 2 bases, there was a span of 5 bases. The CDR3 loop spans 13 amino acids. Germline lookup yields CDR1 KGHSH and CDR2 LQKENI. CDR3 loop: CASSPGGNQPQHF. CDR3 coding DNA: TGTGCCAGCTCACCCGGAGGCAATCAGCCCCAGCATTTT.

This clone was seen only a few times. V usage is TRBV25-1 and J usage is TRBJ1-4, with TRBD1 matching 11 bases. Germline V gives CDR1 MGHDK, CDR2 SYGVNS. This CDR3 has 15 residues. V lost 5 bases and J lost 7; bases outside the gene matches: 6. CDR3 coding DNA: TGTGCCAGCAGTCCCCGGGGGACAGGGGGTGAAAAACTGTTTTTT. Encoded protein: CASSPRGTGGEKLFF.

The gene calls are TRBV7-8 and TRBJ2-2, with TRBD1 identical over 7 bases. J was trimmed by 6 bases and V by 0 bases; bases with no gene match: 13. CDR3 length: 18 amino acids. Germline V CDR1 and CDR2: SGHVS, FQNEAQ. DNA for the CDR3: TGTGCCAGCAGCTTAGCGCTGAGGGGGCAGGGTGACGCCGGGGAGCTGTTTTTT. It encodes CASSLALRGQGDAGELFF.

The rearrangement joins TRBV30 to TRBJ1-2; a possible D gene is TRBD1 (6 bases). This CDR3 comprises 15 residues. Per germline, CDR1 GTSNPN and CDR2 SVGIG (reference sequence). V lost 0 bases and J 2 bases, leaving 13 bases between the germline ends. CDR3 in amino acids: CAWSVRGRGNYGYTF. The CDR3 nucleotides are TGTGCCTGGAGTGTAAGGGGCAGGGGAAACTATGGCTACACCTTC.

As regards this clone: Other DNA sequences of this sample code for an identical CDR3. The rearrangement links TRBV5-4 to TRBJ2-3; TRBD1 is a possible D gene (6 bases). This CDR3 region has 15 residues. Germline loops: CDR1 SGHNT, CDR2 YYREEE (reference sequence). The V end was cut by 0 bases, the J end by 0 bases, with 8 bases between. The CDR3: CASSLGGGSTDTQYF. CDR3 bases: TGTGCCAGCAGCTTGGGAGGGGGTAGCACAGATACGCAGTATTTT.

This chain uses TRBV18 with TRBJ1-1; TRBD1 might be the D (6 bases). The CDR3 totals 13 residues. With 5 bases removed from V and 1 base from J, the gap between germline ends came to 8 bases. Germline-derived CDR1 and CDR2 are KGHSH and LQKENI. The CDR3 sequence: CASSEGGNTEAFF. The CDR3 DNA is TGTGCCAGCTCAGAAGGGGGGAACACTGAAGCTTTCTTT.

This clone was seen a handful of times. The chain employs TRBV19 and TRBJ1-1, with unresolved D. This CDR3 is built from 15 residues. The V gene lost 8 bases and the J gene lost 0 bases, with 16 bases spanning the gap. Germline assignment: CDR1 LNHDA and CDR2 SQIVND (reference sequence). The CDR3 is CASSLWRSLNTEAFF. The CDR3 nucleotides are TGTGCCAGTTCTTTGTGGAGGAGCTTGAACACTGAAGCTTTCTTT. Filled out from reference TRBV19 and TRBJ1-1, the complete variable domain reads DGGITQSPKYLFRKEGQNVTLSCEQNLNHDAMYWYRQDPGQGLRLIYYSQIVNDFQKGDIAEGYSVSREKKESFPLTVTSAQKNPTAFYLCASSLWRSLNTEAFFGQGTRLTVV.

DNA of the CDR3: TGTGCCAGCAGTTTATCGGTACAGCCCGGGCATGGCTATGGCTACACCTTC. Protein: CASSLSVQPGHGYGYTF. The chain has TRBV27 and TRBJ1-2; D is unresolved. Trimming pared 0 bases from V and 4 bases from J, leaving 18 bases between. The CDR3 spans 17 residues. Germline values: CDR1 MNHEY, CDR2 SMNVEV (reference sequence).

This clone was found once. The chain uses TRBV19 and TRBJ2-1, with 11 bases aligning to TRBD1. Germline CDR1 LNHDA, CDR2 SQIVND (reference sequence). CDR3 length: 14 amino acids. The V and J ends lost 6 bases and 8 bases, in that order; junction bases with no gene match: 6. CDR3 loop: CASSVGQGAYEQFF. CDR3 nucleotides: TGTGCCAGTAGCGTAGGACAGGGGGCGTATGAGCAGTTCTTC.

Remarks on this clone: Other DNA sequences in this sample translate to the same CDR3. The V and J genes are TRBV18 and TRBJ1-1; D ambiguous. The CDR3 is made up of 13 amino acids. Trimming stripped 0 bases from V and 0 bases from J, with 2 bases between. Germline V lookup: CDR1 KGHSH, CDR2 LQKENI. The CDR3 sequence is CASSPPLNTEAFF. The CDR3 DNA follows: TGTGCCAGCTCACCACCCTTGAACACTGAAGCTTTCTTT.

The gene calls are TRBV25-1 and TRBJ2-7; D gene unclear. V was pared by 4 bases and J by 2 bases, with 3 bases between. CDR3 length equals 11 residues. Germline CDR1 is MGHDK and CDR2 is SYGVNS. For the CDR3, the DNA is TGTGCCAGCAGTGCCCCCTACGAGCAGTACTTC. It yields the protein CASSAPYEQYF.

As for this clone: One end of the junction is discordant with germline, which a read error may explain. The J gene is TRBJ2-2, the V gene TRBV7-7; TRBD1 aligns across 10 bases. CDR3 length equals 16 residues. Looked up from germline, CDR1 is SSHAT and CDR2 is FNYEAQ (reference sequence). DNA for the CDR3: TGTGCTAGCAGCACCGGACAGGGGGAAATCGCCGGGGAGCTGTTTTTT. Protein sequence: CASSTGQGEIAGELFF. The full variable domain, its missing parts supplied by reference TRBV7-7 and TRBJ2-2, is GAGVSQSPRYKVTKRGQDVTLRCDPISSHATLYWYQQALGQGPEFLTYFNYEAQPDKSGLPSDRFSAERPEGSISTLTIQRTEQRDSAMYRCASSTGQGEIAGELFFGEGSRLTVL.

This clone has just one count. The V call is TRBV11-1, the J call TRBJ1-6; D uncertain. The CDR3 has 13 amino acids. The germline gives CDR1 SGHAT, CDR2 FQDESV (reference sequence). V shed 4 bases and J shed 7 bases, with 8 bases lying between them. CDR3 loop: CASSSLQNSPLHF. The DNA of the CDR3 is TGTGCCAGCAGCTCCCTCCAGAATTCACCCCTCCACTTT.

The chain carries TRBV7-9 and TRBJ1-1; 8 bases match TRBD1. Losses at the gene ends were 5 bases for V and 4 bases for J; bases not matched to a gene: 3. Per germline, CDR1 SEHNR and CDR2 FQNEAQ (reference sequence). The CDR3 is 13 amino acids. DNA of the CDR3: TGTGCCAGCAGCGAAGACAGGGGCACTGAAGCTTTCTTT. This sequence encodes CASSEDRGTEAFF.

The chain uses TRBV6-1 and TRBJ1-1; 8 bases map to TRBD1. The germline CDR1 and CDR2 sequences are MNHNS and SASEGT. The CDR3 length is 13 residues. Trimming cost V 6 bases and J 3 bases; bases outside gene matches: 3. This CDR3 reads CASRNRGDTEAFF. CDR3 sequence (DNA): TGTGCCAGCAGAAACAGGGGGGACACTGAAGCTTTCTTT.

This chain uses TRBV6-1 with TRBJ1-3, with no clear D. CDR1 and CDR2 from the germline V gene are MNHNS and SASEGT. Trimming took off 2 bases at V and 0 bases at J, with 11 bases between the two ends. The CDR3 has 16 amino acids. The CDR3 coding sequence is TGTGCCAGCAGTGAACGTCGCTCTTTCTCTGGAAACACCATATATTTT. It encodes CASSERRSFSGNTIYF.

Notes on this clone: The sample holds other DNA sequences that translate to the same CDR3. The CDR3 sequence: CASSLGAENTEAFF. CDR3 coding DNA: TGCGCCAGCAGCTTGGGTGCCGAGAACACTGAAGCTTTCTTT. The chain employs TRBV5-1 and TRBJ1-1; D gene unclear. Between the trimmed V and J ends, which lost 0 bases and 1 base, there was a span of 7 bases. Looked up from germline, CDR1 is SGHRS and CDR2 is YFSETQ. There are 14 residues in the CDR3.